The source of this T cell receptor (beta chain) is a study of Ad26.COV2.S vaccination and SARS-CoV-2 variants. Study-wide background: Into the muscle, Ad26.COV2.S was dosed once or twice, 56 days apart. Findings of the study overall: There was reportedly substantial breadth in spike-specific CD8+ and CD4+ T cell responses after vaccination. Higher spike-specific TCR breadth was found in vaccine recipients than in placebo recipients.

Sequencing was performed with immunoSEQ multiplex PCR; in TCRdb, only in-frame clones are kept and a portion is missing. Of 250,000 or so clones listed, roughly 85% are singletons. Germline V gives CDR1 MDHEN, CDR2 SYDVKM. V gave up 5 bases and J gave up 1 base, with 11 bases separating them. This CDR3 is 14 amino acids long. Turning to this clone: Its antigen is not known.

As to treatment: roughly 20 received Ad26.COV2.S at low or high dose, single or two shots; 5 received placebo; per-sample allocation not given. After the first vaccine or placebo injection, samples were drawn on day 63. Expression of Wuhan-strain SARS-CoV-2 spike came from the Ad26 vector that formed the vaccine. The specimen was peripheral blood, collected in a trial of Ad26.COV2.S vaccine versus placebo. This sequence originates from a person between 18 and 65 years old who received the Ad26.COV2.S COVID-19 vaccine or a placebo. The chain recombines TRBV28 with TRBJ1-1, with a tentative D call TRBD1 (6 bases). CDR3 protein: CASSRGGRNTEAFF. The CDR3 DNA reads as TGTGCCAGCAGTCGAGGGGGTCGGAACACTGAAGCTTTCTTT.